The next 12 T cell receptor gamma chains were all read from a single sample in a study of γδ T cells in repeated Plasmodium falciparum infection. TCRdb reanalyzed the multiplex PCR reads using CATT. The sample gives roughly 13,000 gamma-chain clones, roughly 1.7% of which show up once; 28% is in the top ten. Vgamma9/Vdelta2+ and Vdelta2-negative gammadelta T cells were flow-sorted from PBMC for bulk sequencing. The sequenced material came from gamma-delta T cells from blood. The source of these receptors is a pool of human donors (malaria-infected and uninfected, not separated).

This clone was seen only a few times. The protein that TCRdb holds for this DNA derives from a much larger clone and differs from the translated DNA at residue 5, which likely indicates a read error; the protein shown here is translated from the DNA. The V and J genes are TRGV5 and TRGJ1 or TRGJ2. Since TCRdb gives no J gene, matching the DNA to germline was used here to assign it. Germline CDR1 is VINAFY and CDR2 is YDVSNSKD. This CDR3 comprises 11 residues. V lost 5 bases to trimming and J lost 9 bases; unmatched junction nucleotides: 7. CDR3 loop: CATWGSAKKLF. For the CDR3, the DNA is TGTGCCACCTGGGGCAGCGCTAAGAAACTCTTT.

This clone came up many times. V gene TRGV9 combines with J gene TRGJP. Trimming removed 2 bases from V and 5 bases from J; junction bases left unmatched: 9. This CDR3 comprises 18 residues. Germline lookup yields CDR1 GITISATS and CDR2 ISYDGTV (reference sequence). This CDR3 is CALWEGPIEELGKKIKVF. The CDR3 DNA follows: TGTGCCTTGTGGGAGGGACCCATCGAAGAGTTGGGCAAAAAAATCAAGGTATTT.

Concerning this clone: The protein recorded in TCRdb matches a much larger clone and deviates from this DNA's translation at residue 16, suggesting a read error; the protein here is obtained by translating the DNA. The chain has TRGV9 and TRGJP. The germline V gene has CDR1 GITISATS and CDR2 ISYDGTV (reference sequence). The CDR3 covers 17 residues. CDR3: CALWEVREELGKKIKLF. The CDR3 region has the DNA TGTGCCTTGTGGGAGGTGCGGGAAGAGTTGGGCAAAAAAATCAAGTTATTT.

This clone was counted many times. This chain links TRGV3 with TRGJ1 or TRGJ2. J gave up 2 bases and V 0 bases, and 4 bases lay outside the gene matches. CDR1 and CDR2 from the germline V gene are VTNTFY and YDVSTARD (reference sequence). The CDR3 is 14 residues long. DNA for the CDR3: TGTGCCACCTGGGACAGGGTGGATTATTATAAGAAACTCTTT. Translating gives CATWDRVDYYKKLF.

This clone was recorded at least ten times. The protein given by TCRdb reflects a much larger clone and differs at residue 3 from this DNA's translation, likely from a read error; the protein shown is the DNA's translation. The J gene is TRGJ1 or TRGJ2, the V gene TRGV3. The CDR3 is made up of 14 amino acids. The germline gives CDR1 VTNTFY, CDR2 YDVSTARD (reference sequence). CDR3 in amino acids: CASWDRLNYYKKLF. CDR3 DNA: TGTGCCTCCTGGGACAGGTTGAATTATTATAAGAAACTCTTT.

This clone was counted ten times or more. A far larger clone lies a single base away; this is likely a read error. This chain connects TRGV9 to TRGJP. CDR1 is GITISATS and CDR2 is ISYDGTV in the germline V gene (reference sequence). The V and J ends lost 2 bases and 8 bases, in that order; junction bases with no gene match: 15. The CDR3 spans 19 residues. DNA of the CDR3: TGTGCCTTGTGGGAGGCCACCTCTTCCTCGCAGTTGGGCAAAAAAATCAAGGTATTT. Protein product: CALWEATSSSQLGKKIKVF.

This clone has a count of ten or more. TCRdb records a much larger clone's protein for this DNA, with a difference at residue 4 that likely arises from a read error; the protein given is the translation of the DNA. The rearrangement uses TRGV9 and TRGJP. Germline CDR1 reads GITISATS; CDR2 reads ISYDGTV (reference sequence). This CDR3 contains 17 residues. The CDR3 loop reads CALREVQVGLGKKIKVF. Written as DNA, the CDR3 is TGTGCCTTGCGGGAGGTGCAAGTTGGGTTGGGCAAAAAAATCAAGGTATTT.

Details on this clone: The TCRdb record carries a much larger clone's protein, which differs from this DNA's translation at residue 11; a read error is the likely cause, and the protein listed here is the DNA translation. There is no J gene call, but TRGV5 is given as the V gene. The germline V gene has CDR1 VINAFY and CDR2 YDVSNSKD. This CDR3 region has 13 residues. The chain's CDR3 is CATWDTFYYKRLF. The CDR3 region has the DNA TGTGCCACCTGGGACACGTTTTATTATAAGAGACTCTTT.

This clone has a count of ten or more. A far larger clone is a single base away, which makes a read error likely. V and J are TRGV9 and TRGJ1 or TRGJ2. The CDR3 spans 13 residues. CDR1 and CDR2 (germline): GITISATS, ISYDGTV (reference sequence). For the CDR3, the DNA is TGTGCCTTGTGGGAGGTGCAAAGATATAAGAAGCTCTTT. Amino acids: CALWEVQRYKKLF.

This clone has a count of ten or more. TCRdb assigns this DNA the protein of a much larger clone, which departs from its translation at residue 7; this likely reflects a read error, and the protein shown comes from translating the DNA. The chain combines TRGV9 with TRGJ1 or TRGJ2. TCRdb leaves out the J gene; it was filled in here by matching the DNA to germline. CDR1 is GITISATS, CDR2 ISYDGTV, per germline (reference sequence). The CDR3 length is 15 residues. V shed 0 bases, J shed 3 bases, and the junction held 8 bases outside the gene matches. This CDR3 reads CALWEVSPAYYKKLF. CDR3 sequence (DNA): TGTGCCTTGTGGGAGGTGTCCCCTGCTTATTATAAGAAACTCTTT.

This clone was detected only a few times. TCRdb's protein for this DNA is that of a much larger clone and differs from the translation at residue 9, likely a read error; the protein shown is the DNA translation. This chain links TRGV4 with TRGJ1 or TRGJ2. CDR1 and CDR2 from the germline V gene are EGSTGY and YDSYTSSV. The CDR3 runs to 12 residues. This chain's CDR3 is CATWDGYYRKLF. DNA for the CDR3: TGTGCCACCTGGGATGGTTATTATAGGAAACTCTTT.

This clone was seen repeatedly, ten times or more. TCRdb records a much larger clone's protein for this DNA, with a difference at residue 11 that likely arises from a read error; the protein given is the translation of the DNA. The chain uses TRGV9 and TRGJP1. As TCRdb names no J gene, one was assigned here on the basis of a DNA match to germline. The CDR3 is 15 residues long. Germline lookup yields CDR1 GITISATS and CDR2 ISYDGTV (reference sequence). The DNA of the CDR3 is TGTGCCTTGTGGGAGGAGTATACCACTGGTTTGTTCAAGATATTT. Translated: CALWEEYTTGLFKIF.